The clone carrying this T cell receptor (beta chain) was observed many times. Relative to the germline gene, one junction end is altered; a read error may explain this. This entry is derived from a study of spatial heterogeneity in lung cancer. Sample time point: blood at routine non-recurrence follow-up after resection. The authors sequenced whole RNA from tumor, nontumor lung or frozen PBMC without sorting. TCRdb re-analysed the 5' RACE reads in MiXCR, keeping a single row per CDR3 protein. The table has approximately 70,000 distinct CDR3 sequences, approximately 9% seen once; the top ten hold roughly 1.8%. The CDR3 consists of 13 residues. Germline CDR1 SGHAT, CDR2 FQDESV (reference sequence).

Sample: PBMCs, taken at follow-up. The gene calls are TRBV11-1 and TRBJ1-1; D gene ambiguous. The origin of this receptor is a female donor with early-stage non-small cell lung cancer. The DNA of the CDR3 is TGTGCCAGCACCTTAGAGGCCCGCACTGAAGCTTTCTTT. Translation: CASTLEARTEAFF. The full variable domain, rest sourced from reference TRBV11-1 and TRBJ1-1, is EAEVAQSPRYKITEKSQAVAFWCDPISGHATLYWYRQILGQGPELLVQFQDESVVDDSQLPKDRFSAERLKGVDSTLKIQPAELGDSAMYLCASTLEARTEAFFGQGTRLTVV.